This record covers a single T cell receptor beta chain. J was trimmed by 5 bases and V by 6 bases; bases with no gene match: 5. Germline CDR1 reads SNHLY; CDR2 reads FYNNEI. The CDR3 runs to 15 residues. This sample was taken from a study of blood T cells in healthy people across ages. The authors ran a second PCR of 7 to 11 cycles using a sample-barcoded 5' primer and a J-beta primer mix. TCRdb recomputed calls from the 5' RACE reads with MiXCR, one row per CDR3 protein. This table has some 1,500,000 distinct CDR3 sequences, under 55% appearing once. V is TRBV2 and J is TRBJ2-1; TRBD2 agrees at 12 bases. The clonotype originates from a woman aged 18-29 years in good health. The specimen was blood. CDR3 sequence (DNA): TGTGCCAGCAGACCCCGGACTAGCGGGGACAATGAGCAGTTCTTC. Encoded protein: CASRPRTSGDNEQFF.